This entry lists 16 T cell receptor beta chains sequenced from one sample in a study of T cell repertoires in cytomegalovirus infection. TCRdb recomputed calls from the reads with MiXCR, one row per CDR3 protein. The data contain about 52,000 distinct CDR3 sequences, 15% to 20% of them singletons. These receptors have no known antigen. The sequencing used CD8+ T cells from cultured PBMCs, collected from culture after CMV antigen stimulation. The source of these receptors is a human donor in good health (CMV status not recorded). Some clones in this sample may be carry-over from other donors' samples.

The rearrangement joins TRBV9 to TRBJ1-2, with D tentatively TRBD1 (6 bases). Germline V gene lookup returns CDR1 SGDLS and CDR2 YYNGEE. Trimming took off 3 bases at V and 6 bases at J, with 15 bases between the two ends. This CDR3 has 14 amino acids. CDR3: CASSGSQGWDGYTF. In DNA, the CDR3 is TGTGCCAGCAGCGGCTCACAGGGATGGGATGGCTACACCTTC.

CDR3 protein: CASSQLSGVADTQYF. The CDR3 DNA reads as TGCGCCAGCAGCCAATTGTCAGGGGTTGCAGATACGCAGTATTTT. The chain has TRBV4-3 and TRBJ2-3, with a tentative D call TRBD1 (6 bases). The germline V gene has CDR1 LGHNA and CDR2 YSLEER. The CDR3 runs to 15 residues. Trimming pared 2 bases from V and 4 bases from J, leaving 13 bases between.

This chain joins TRBV6-6 and TRBJ2-3, with D perhaps being TRBD1 or TRBD2 (5 bases each). CDR3 length: 13 residues. V was shortened by 10 bases and J by 4 bases, with 15 bases between the two germline ends. Germline V gives CDR1 MNHNY, CDR2 SVGAGI (reference sequence). Here the CDR3 DNA reads TGTGCCACCCCGGGACCCTGGCCAGATACGCAGTATTTT. It translates to CATPGPWPDTQYF.

This clonotype was seen a few times. The J gene is TRBJ2-7, the V gene TRBV12-3 or TRBV12-4; D is possibly TRBD2 (5 bases). With 5 bases removed from V and 5 bases from J, the gap between germline ends came to 13 bases. The CDR3 sequence is 13 residues long. CDR3 nucleotides: TGTGCCAGCAGTCCAGGAGGAACACACGAGCAGTACTTC. Its translation: CASSPGGTHEQYF.

This clonotype was counted many times. CDR3 bases: TGTGCCAGCAGCCAGGGGGACACTGAAGCTTTCTTT. Translating it yields CASSQGDTEAFF. V is TRBV7-8 and J is TRBJ1-1, with 7 nucleotides matching TRBD1. The CDR3 sequence is 12 residues long. Germline-derived CDR1 and CDR2 are SGHVS and FQNEAQ. V shed 5 bases, J shed 3 bases, and the junction held 0 bases outside the gene matches. Filled out from reference TRBV7-8 and TRBJ1-1, the complete variable domain reads GAGVSQSPRYKVAKRGQDVALRCDPISGHVSLFWYQQALGQGPEFLTYFQNEAQLDKSGLPSDRFFAERPEGSVSTLKIQRTQQEDSAVYLCASSQGDTEAFFGQGTRLTVV.

J is TRBJ2-1 and V is TRBV7-9, with 12 bases fitting TRBD2. Germline V gene lookup returns CDR1 SEHNR and CDR2 FQNEAQ (reference sequence). CDR3 length equals 15 residues. V trimming: 1 base; J trimming: 7 bases; junction bases outside the gene matches: 2. CDR3 residues: CASSLVGLAGNEQFF. CDR3 in DNA: TGTGCCAGCAGCTTAGTGGGACTAGCGGGTAATGAGCAGTTCTTC.

This sequence joins TRBV28 and TRBJ1-2, with D possibly being TRBD1 (5 bases). V was shortened by 4 bases and J by 4 bases, with 19 bases between the two germline ends. Germline CDR1 and CDR2: MDHEN and SYDVKM. CDR3 length: 16 residues. CDR3 nucleotide sequence: TGTGCCAGCAGTTCAGGGCTCGGAGGTCTCTTCTATGGCTACACCTTC. Its translation: CASSSGLGGLFYGYTF.

The chain has TRBV7-2 and TRBJ2-1; TRBD2 matches 11 bases. Per germline, CDR1 SGHTA and CDR2 FQGNSA. V shed 7 bases, J shed 4 bases, and the junction held 15 bases outside the gene matches. The CDR3 loop spans 18 amino acids. In DNA, the CDR3 is TGTGCCAGCACCGATTGGGCTAGCGGGGGGTCTTATTACAATGAGCAGTTCTTC. Its protein is CASTDWASGGSYYNEQFF. Filled out from reference TRBV7-2 and TRBJ2-1, the complete variable domain reads GAGVSQSPSNKVTEKGKDVELRCDPISGHTALYWYRQSLGQGLEFLIYFQGNSAPDKSGLPSDRFSAERTGGSVSTLTIQRTQQEDSAVYLCASTDWASGGSYYNEQFFGPGTRLTVL.

The chain employs TRBV27 and TRBJ1-2; 8 nucleotides match TRBD1. The CDR3 contains 17 residues. Trimming took 6 bases from V and 4 from J; bases not matched to a gene: 16. CDR1 and CDR2 from the germline V gene are MNHEY and SMNVEV (reference sequence). The chain's CDR3 is CASSPDRGHEDFYGYTF. The CDR3 DNA reads TGTGCCAGCAGCCCCGACAGGGGACATGAGGATTTCTATGGCTACACCTTC.

This clonotype turned up a few times. The CDR3 coding sequence is TGTGCCAGCAGCTTAACAGACGAAGTAACAGATACGCAGTATTTT. It specifies CASSLTDEVTDTQYF. This chain connects TRBV7-7 to TRBJ2-3; D gene ambiguous. CDR3 length equals 15 residues. Germline V gene lookup returns CDR1 SSHAT and CDR2 FNYEAQ (reference sequence). Trimming removed 2 bases at V and 3 bases at J, with 12 bases between. Supplemented by reference TRBV7-7 and TRBJ2-3, the full variable domain reads GAGVSQSPRYKVTKRGQDVTLRCDPISSHATLYWYQQALGQGPEFLTYFNYEAQPDKSGLPSDRFSAERPEGSISTLTIQRTEQRDSAMYRCASSLTDEVTDTQYFGPGTRLTVL.

The V gene is TRBV12-5, the J gene TRBJ1-5; D is uncertain. With 2 bases removed from V and 7 bases from J, the gap between germline ends came to 15 bases. CDR1 and CDR2 from the germline V gene are LGHNT and FRNRAP. The CDR3 totals 15 residues. The CDR3 nucleotides read TGTGCTAGTGGTTTGCCCTTCTCCGGAGGGCAGCCCCAGCATTTT. Translating it yields CASGLPFSGGQPQHF.

The rearrangement links TRBV6-5 to TRBJ2-5, with D unresolved. The V end was cut by 0 bases, the J end by 2 bases, with 19 bases between. The CDR3 totals 18 residues. The germline V gene has CDR1 MNHEY and CDR2 SVGAGI. The CDR3 nucleotides read TGTGCCAGCAGTTACTCATCGATGGAGTTGGCGAGACAAGAGACCCAGTACTTC. Residues: CASSYSSMELARQETQYF.

The rearrangement uses TRBV7-9 and TRBJ1-1; D not certain. Deletions cut 5 bases from V and 7 bases from J, with 14 bases between. The V gene's germline CDR1 is SEHNR and CDR2 FQNEAQ (reference sequence). This CDR3 is 13 amino acids long. The CDR3 nucleotides read TGTGCCAGCAGCCACACTATAAACGGTGAAGCTTTCTTT. Protein: CASSHTINGEAFF.

The V gene is TRBV6-2 or TRBV6-3, the J gene TRBJ1-1, with a tentative D call TRBD1 (6 bases). The germline V gene encodes CDR1 MNHEY and CDR2 SVGEGT. The length of the CDR3 is 14 residues. V was trimmed by 0 bases and J by 4 bases, leaving 9 bases between them. CDR3 protein: CASSYSDRLTEAFF. CDR3 nucleotide sequence: TGTGCCAGCAGTTACTCGGACAGACTCACTGAAGCTTTCTTT.

This chain connects TRBV11-2 to TRBJ1-1; D is ambiguous. This CDR3 has 12 amino acids. V was shortened by 4 bases and J by 4 bases, with 7 bases between the two germline ends. Germline CDR1 and CDR2: SGHAT and FQNNGV. The CDR3 reads CASSSRPTEAFF. The DNA for the CDR3 is TGTGCCAGCAGCTCCAGGCCCACTGAAGCTTTCTTT.

This clonotype was seen only a few times. The chain employs TRBV7-9 and TRBJ2-1; either TRBD1 or TRBD2 may fit D (5 bases each). The CDR3 consists of 12 residues. The V end was cut by 4 bases, the J end by 7 bases, with 8 bases between. Per germline, CDR1 SEHNR and CDR2 FQNEAQ (reference sequence). The CDR3 region has the DNA TGTGCCAGCAGCTGGGACGGGAATGAGCAGTTCTTC. This translates into CASSWDGNEQFF. The variable domain in full, completed from reference TRBV7-9 and TRBJ2-1, reads DTGVSQNPRHKITKRGQNVTFRCDPISEHNRLYWYRQTLGQGPEFLTYFQNEAQLEKSRLLSDRFSAERPKGSFSTLEIQRTEQGDSAMYLCASSWDGNEQFFGPGTRLTVL.